Listed below are T cell receptor beta chains from one sample, sequenced in a study of T-cell memory formation after mild COVID-19. Each CDR3 protein gets one entry after TCRdb re-called the 5' RACE reads with MiXCR. The sample records over 95,000 distinct CDR3 sequences, 22% being singletons. What was sequenced was PBMCs or a T cell subset sorted from them (not recorded which). These receptors came from a man between 18 and 35 years old who had mild COVID-19 (a few samples of this study predate the infection). Cell type and time point are not known. CDR3s include the opening cysteine and the closing phenylalanine or tryptophan. D genes are given only for firm matches. Rows give clone size only sometimes, using once, few, many, or a class for an expanded clone.

J	D	size	length	V	CDR3	DNA
TRBJ2-1	-	few	16	TRBV4-1	CASSQDGHNSYNEQFF	TGCGCCAGCAGCCAAGATGGGCACAACAGCTACAATGAGCAGTTCTTC
TRBJ2-7	-	-	13	TRBV4-1	CASSQGAGNEQYF	TGCGCCAGCAGCCAAGGAGCAGGGAACGAGCAGTACTTC
TRBJ2-1	-	few	14	TRBV12-5	CASGWSGGYNEQFF	TGTGCTAGTGGTTGGTCGGGCGGATACAATGAGCAGTTCTTC
TRBJ2-2	TRBD1	-	14	TRBV6-5	CASSRTGAAGELFF	TGTGCCAGCAGCCGAACAGGGGCGGCCGGGGAGCTGTTTTTT
TRBJ2-7	-	few	16	TRBV4-1	CASSQATSRIWGEQYF	TGCGCCAGCAGCCAAGCGACTTCTAGGATTTGGGGCGAGCAGTACTTC
TRBJ1-1	-	few	15	TRBV6-5	CASSYTRTPGTEAFF	TGTGCCAGCAGTTACACCCGGACACCCGGGACTGAAGCTTTCTTT
TRBJ2-5	-	-	13	TRBV27	CASSYGVGETQYF	TGTGCCAGCAGTTACGGGGTTGGCGAGACCCAGTACTTC
TRBJ1-1	-	few	14	TRBV7-9	CASSPVQGGTEAFF	TGTGCCAGCAGCCCAGTCCAGGGCGGCACTGAAGCTTTCTTT
TRBJ2-1	TRBD2	few	18	TRBV9	CASSFSWRSGGASYEQFF	TGTGCCAGCAGCTTCTCTTGGAGAAGCGGGGGGGCCTCATATGAGCAGTTCTTC
TRBJ2-3	-	-	17	TRBV3-1	CASSQDWAGESTDTQYF	TGTGCCAGCAGCCAAGATTGGGCAGGGGAGAGCACAGATACGCAGTATTTT
TRBJ2-3	-	-	15	TRBV30	CAWSRGVARTDTQYF	TGTGCCTGGAGTAGGGGAGTGGCACGGACAGATACGCAGTATTTT
TRBJ2-7	-	-	14	TRBV5-1	CASSFQQNSGEQYF	TGCGCCAGCAGCTTCCAACAGAACTCCGGCGAGCAGTACTTC
TRBJ2-1	-	few	14	TRBV5-1	CASSFRGPNNEQFF	TGCGCCAGCAGCTTCCGTGGACCAAACAATGAGCAGTTCTTC
TRBJ2-3	-	-	14	TRBV4-3	CASSQDTGTDTQYF	TGCGCCAGCAGCCAAGATACAGGCACAGATACGCAGTATTTT
TRBJ2-3	-	few	16	TRBV7-3	CASSSNRDLGTDTQYF	TGTGCCAGCAGCTCCAACAGGGATTTGGGGACAGATACGCAGTATTTT
TRBJ1-5	-	-	16	TRBV6-2/TRBV6-3	CASSYRTVYSNQPQHF	TGTGCCAGCAGTTACCGGACAGTGTATAGCAATCAGCCCCAGCATTTT
TRBJ2-7	-	-	13	TRBV6-2/TRBV6-3	CAAGAKGYYEQYF	TGTGCCGCGGGCGCCAAGGGGTACTACGAGCAGTACTTC
TRBJ2-1	-	-	13	TRBV6-5	CASSADSSPKQFF	TGTGCCAGCAGTGCGGACTCGAGTCCGAAGCAGTTCTTC
TRBJ2-1	-	-	16	TRBV5-1	CASSLIEGLGYNEQFF	TGCGCCAGCAGCTTGATTGAAGGCCTGGGCTACAATGAGCAGTTCTTC
TRBJ2-5	-	-	12	TRBV12-3/TRBV12-4	CAVDLGEETQYF	TGTGCCGTTGACCTGGGAGAGGAGACCCAGTACTTC
TRBJ2-2	-	once	14	TRBV6-2/TRBV6-3	CASSYVSGTGELFF	TGTGCCAGCAGTTATGTTTCGGGCACCGGGGAGCTGTTTTTT
TRBJ2-2	-	few	15	TRBV7-8	CASSLGQLNTGELFF	TGTGCCAGCAGCTTAGGCCAGCTGAACACCGGGGAGCTGTTTTTT
TRBJ2-1	-	-	15	TRBV4-1	CASSPPSRVYNEQFF	TGCGCCAGCAGTCCGCCCAGCAGGGTCTACAATGAGCAGTTCTTC
TRBJ1-1	-	-	13	TRBV6-1	CASLQGGNTEAFF	TGTGCCAGCCTACAGGGAGGAAACACTGAAGCTTTCTTT
TRBJ2-3	-	-	18	TRBV9	CASSAPLSVFRDIDTQYF	TGTGCCAGCAGCGCCCCCCTTTCTGTTTTCAGGGATATAGATACGCAGTATTTT
TRBJ2-7	-	-	13	TRBV7-9	CASSRAGYDEQYF	TGTGCCAGCAGCCGGGCAGGGTATGACGAGCAGTACTTC
TRBJ2-1	TRBD2	few	16	TRBV7-2	CASSHPGRGVHNEQFF	TGTGCCAGCAGCCACCCCGGGCGGGGGGTTCACAATGAGCAGTTCTTC
TRBJ2-3	-	-	16	TRBV5-1	CASSWGYGGSTDTQYF	TGCGCCAGCAGCTGGGGCTACGGGGGTTCCACAGATACGCAGTATTTT
TRBJ2-1	-	few	10	TRBV6-2/TRBV6-3	CASGRNEQFF	TGTGCCAGCGGCCGGAATGAGCAGTTCTTC
TRBJ2-2	-	few	12	TRBV11-3	CASSPGVGELFF	TGTGCCAGCAGCCCGGGTGTCGGGGAGCTGTTTTTT
TRBJ2-5	-	few	16	TRBV5-1	CASSLAKGGSQETQYF	TGCGCCAGCAGCTTGGCCAAGGGGGGGTCCCAAGAGACCCAGTACTTC
TRBJ1-5	TRBD1	few	15	TRBV3-1	CASSRTGLGNQPQHF	TGTGCCAGCAGCCGGACAGGGCTTGGCAATCAGCCCCAGCATTTT
TRBJ1-1	-	-	15	TRBV15	CATSRRVFLDAEAFF	TGTGCCACCAGCAGACGGGTTTTTCTCGACGCTGAAGCTTTCTTT
TRBJ1-5	TRBD1	-	15	TRBV12-3/TRBV12-4	CASSLGQGANQPQHF	TGTGCCAGCAGCCTAGGACAGGGGGCGAATCAGCCCCAGCATTTT
TRBJ2-7	-	-	15	TRBV6-5	CASSYGPGGGYEQYF	TGTGCCAGCAGTTACGGCCCAGGGGGAGGATACGAGCAGTACTTC
TRBJ2-3	-	-	12	TRBV4-1	CASSQPSDTQYF	TGCGCCAGCAGCCAACCCTCCGATACGCAGTATTTT
TRBJ1-2	-	-	15	TRBV4-1	CASSQEDSPLYGYTF	TGCGCCAGCAGCCAAGAGGACAGCCCCCTCTATGGCTACACCTTC
TRBJ2-2	-	-	13	TRBV5-1	CASGEGIPGELFF	TGCGCCAGCGGAGAGGGGATTCCCGGGGAGCTGTTTTTT
TRBJ1-5	-	-	14	TRBV6-2/TRBV6-3	CASSYSARPAAQHF	TGTGCCAGCAGTTACTCGGCCCGGCCGGCGGCCCAGCATTTT
TRBJ2-1	-	few	11	TRBV29-1	CSVEVGLEQFF	TGCAGCGTTGAAGTAGGACTGGAGCAGTTCTTC